Listed here are 11 T cell receptor beta chains from one sample, sequenced in a study of OX40 agonist ivuxolimab in advanced cancers. Profiling relied on immunoSEQ multiplex PCR, and the TCRdb table lists in-frame clones only, not all of them. The repertoire holds about 27,000 clones, with around 88% as singletons. Sequencing used CD4+ or CD8+ T cells sorted from blood, obtained in a trial of the OX40 agonist ivuxolimab. These receptors were collected from an adult with an advanced solid tumor such as melanoma, head and neck, liver or kidney cancer.

The rearrangement joins TRBV7-9 to TRBJ2-7; 8 bases are a match to TRBD2. V lost 2 bases and J lost 2; bases outside the gene matches: 2. CDR1 and CDR2 (germline): SEHNR, FQNEAQ (reference sequence). This CDR3 is built from 14 residues. The CDR3, as DNA: TGTGCCAGCAGCTTAACTAGCGGCACCTACGAGCAGTACTTC. Protein product: CASSLTSGTYEQYF.

Details on this clone: The junction and the germline gene differ at one end; a read error may be behind it. Other DNA sequences within the sample encode an identical CDR3. This chain connects TRBV4-1 to TRBJ2-2, with a weak D call TRBD2 (5 bases). Germline V CDR1 and CDR2: MGHRA, YSYEKL. This CDR3 region has 15 residues. The CDR3 DNA is TGTGCCAGCAGCCAAGTGGCGGGGAACACCGGGGAGCTGTTTTTT. It specifies CASSQVAGNTGELFF.

This rearrangement joins TRBV10-2 to TRBJ2-5; 7 nucleotides align to TRBD2. The tail of the sequence fits TRBJ2-7 better, so the J call may be wrong. The CDR3 sequence is 13 residues long. Germline V lookup: CDR1 WSHSY, CDR2 SAAADI. The DNA of the CDR3 is TGCGCCAGCAGTGTGCAGCGGGGCTACGAGCAGTACTTC. Protein sequence: CASSVQRGYEQYF.

The V gene is TRBV6-5, the J gene TRBJ2-1; D may be TRBD2 (6 bases). The germline V gene encodes CDR1 MNHEY and CDR2 SVGAGI. The CDR3 covers 12 residues. V gave up 4 bases and J gave up 11 bases, with 12 bases separating them. The CDR3 spells CASSSEGGKQFF. The DNA for the CDR3 is TGTGCCAGCAGTTCGGAGGGTGGGAAGCAGTTCTTC.

The V call is TRBV19, the J call TRBJ2-1, with 8 positions matching TRBD2. Germline CDR1 and CDR2: LNHDA and SQIVND (reference sequence). CDR3 length equals 17 residues. V trimming: 6 bases; J trimming: 2 bases; junction bases outside the gene matches: 12. The DNA of the CDR3 is TGTGCCAGTAGGGAGACCGTAGCGGGACTAACCTACAATGAGCAGTTCTTC. Its protein is CASRETVAGLTYNEQFF.

V is TRBV7-6 and J is TRBJ2-1; a weak D match, TRBD2 (6 bases). CDR1 SGHVS and CDR2 FNYEAQ come from the germline V gene. Trimming removed 5 bases at V and 8 bases at J, with 22 bases between. The CDR3 extends over 16 amino acids. CDR3 protein: CASSLPGGTEAHEQFF. CDR3 bases: TGTGCCAGCAGCCTACCCGGCGGGACGGAGGCTCATGAGCAGTTCTTC.

V usage is TRBV7-9 and J usage is TRBJ1-2; the D is unclear. This CDR3 spans 14 amino acids. Germline lookup yields CDR1 SEHNR and CDR2 FQNEAQ (reference sequence). Trimming removed 4 bases at V and 4 bases at J, with 13 bases between. This chain's CDR3 is CASSSSVRGYGYTF. DNA of the CDR3: TGTGCCAGCAGCTCATCGGTTCGGGGCTATGGCTACACCTTC.

This chain links TRBV6-5 with TRBJ1-1, with TRBD1 matching over 12 bases. J lost 7 bases, V lost 7 bases, and 4 bases had no gene match. This CDR3 is 13 amino acids long. From germline, CDR1 is MNHEY and CDR2 SVGAGI. The CDR3 DNA reads TGTGCCAGCACGGGGACAGGGGGCAATGAAGCTTTCTTT. Translated: CASTGTGGNEAFF.

V usage is TRBV6-5 and J usage is TRBJ2-1; no definite D call. The CDR3 sequence is 12 residues long. Germline V gives CDR1 MNHEY, CDR2 SVGAGI. V lost 2 bases and J 8 bases, leaving 7 bases between the germline ends. CDR3 protein: CASSYPWDEQFF. The CDR3 DNA follows: TGTGCCAGCAGTTACCCCTGGGATGAGCAGTTCTTC.

The chain links TRBV5-5 to TRBJ1-1, with 7 positions matching TRBD1. The CDR3 is 14 residues long. CDR1 and CDR2 from the germline V gene are SGHKS and YYEKEE (reference sequence). Trimming cost V 4 bases and J 3 bases; bases outside gene matches: 6. The CDR3 sequence: CASSPRRGYTEAFF. The CDR3 DNA is TGTGCCAGCAGCCCCCGCAGGGGGTACACTGAAGCTTTCTTT.

Only one count was recorded for this clone. This chain joins TRBV9 and TRBJ2-5; 11 positions match TRBD1. CDR1 and CDR2 from the germline V gene are SGDLS and YYNGEE. The ends lost 0 bases at V and 4 bases at J; junction bases unmatched: 2. This CDR3 comprises 15 residues. CDR3 protein: CASSVAGTGGETQYF. CDR3 DNA: TGTGCCAGCAGCGTAGCTGGGACAGGGGGAGAGACCCAGTACTTC.